This T cell receptor (beta chain) was recorded in a study of cytomegalovirus exposure and HLA in healthy donors. 13 Jbeta primers and 60 Vbeta primers were used for the PCR. Here immunoSEQ multiplex PCR was the method, and the copy in TCRdb shows in-frame clones only, minus some. Of 150,000 to 200,000 clones listed, over 70% were seen once; the top ten hold around 3.1%. Trimming took 1 base from V and 4 from J; bases not matched to a gene: 4. The germline CDR1 and CDR2 sequences are MGHRA and YSYEKL. The length of the CDR3 is 16 residues. The rearrangement uses TRBV4-1 and TRBJ2-1; 10 bases align to TRBD2. The TCR was taken from a female donor in good health and CMV-seronegative. Sequencing was performed on PBMCs. Here the CDR3 reads CASSQGTSGAYNEQFF. DNA for the CDR3: TGCGCCAGCAGCCAAGGAACTAGCGGGGCTTACAATGAGCAGTTCTTC.